This TCR beta chain was obtained from a study of T cell clones after liver transplantation (dated by TCRdb to between 2018 and 2021). Regarding the study in general: Samples were obtained from ITN030ST, a randomized trial in which withdrawal of immunosuppression was attempted within 2 years of liver transplantation. No induction therapy was given to the subjects, and standard immunosuppression was administered until randomization at 12-24 months post-transplant. Third party-reactive TCRbeta sequences from pre-transplant MLRs were also identified as an antigen-independent comparator for donor-reactive sequences. Blood samples were taken pre-transplant, pre-randomization before withdrawal, and post-randomization after full withdrawal or failed withdrawal. Tolerance was defined as complete withdrawal of immunosuppression for at least one year without a rise in liver enzymes beyond twice the upper limit of normal. After a pre-transplant mixed lymphocyte reaction, TCRbeta sequencing was used to pinpoint donor-reactive T cell clones, which were subsequently tracked in post-transplant blood. Of the eight recipients, a few were HCV-positive, while the remaining recipients had been transplanted for non-autoimmune, non-viral indications. The study cohort included 8 liver transplant recipients, of whom 3 were classified as tolerant and 5 as non-tolerant.

Notes on this clone: Its cognate antigen has yet to be identified. Base qualities are not recorded, but no much larger clone differs from it by a single base.

Frozen genomic DNA underwent high-throughput TCRbeta CDR3 sequencing by immunoSEQ, including PCR amplification, mapping, bias correction and internal controls. In the original analysis: Only productive rearrangements were retained, and each unique TCRbeta sequence was defined by its CDR3 nucleotide sequence together with its V and J gene. For a sequence to be called donor-reactive, it needed a frequency of at least 0.01% and at least 5-fold expansion in CFSE-low cells compared with unstimulated pre-transplant cells. To ensure at least 90% detection power, minimum frequency thresholds were set for each subject based on that subject's lowest-template unstimulated sample. Jensen-Shannon divergence between the top 1000 TCRbeta sequences post-transplant and pre-transplant was used to measure repertoire turnover. Changes in detection of donor-reactive sequences were tested with two-sided Fisher's exact tests. TCRdb provides this immuneACCESS table in a form limited to in-frame rearrangements. Some clones are lacking; in checked studies, under half of them reflect an unresolved V gene, and why the rest are absent is not known. For V, J and clone size, that table is used; D and trimming come from the DNA. The sample has 99,000 or so clones on record, 75% to 90% of them singletons. Over 0.75% of the sample is taken by the ten largest.

In light of the paper, this sample's time point label describes: pre-transplant. Unstimulated PBMCs, after thawing, were stained for CD3, CD4 and CD8 and then FACS-sorted into CD3+CD4+ and CD3+CD8+ populations. All 8 studied subjects were randomized to immunosuppression withdrawal. The Qiagen DNeasy Blood and Tissue Kit was used to isolate genomic DNA. Including cysteine and phenylalanine, the CDR3 has 15 amino acids. Kept here is only the CDR3 DNA, which spans 45 bases and is read in frame from base 1. The germline V and J ends show losses of 3 bases and 5 bases respectively, and no gene match explains 7 bases of the junction. CDR1 SGDLS and CDR2 YYNGEE are derived from the germline V gene. Results and caveats for the whole study, not just this receptor: Donor-reactive sequences declined more than third party-reactive ones, suggesting partial antigen-specific deletion unrelated to withdrawal success. When repertoire turnover was taken into account, detection of donor-reactive sequences was significantly reduced in 7 of 8 subjects for CD4 and in 8 of 8 subjects for CD8. A significant post-transplant decrease in circulating donor-reactive CD4 TCRbeta sequences was observed in most of the 8 subjects, irrespective of tolerance or HCV status. Because allograft tissue specimens were not available, migration of donor-reactive T cells into the graft, rather than deletion, may have occurred. Because of small, heterogeneous patient numbers and non-standardized post-transplant time points, the conclusions were only preliminary. Low numbers of available donor cells limited the measurable donor-reactive repertoire in a couple of subjects.

The sequence links TRBV9 to TRBJ1-5, and TRBD1 matches 8 of the central bases. This TCR derives from a human donor who received a liver transplant. The sequences come from CD4+ T cells from blood, collected before liver transplant. The CDR3 protein is CASSAGTGEDQPQHF. In nucleotide form, the sequence is TGTGCCAGCAGCGCTGGGACAGGTGAGGATCAGCCCCAGCATTTT.